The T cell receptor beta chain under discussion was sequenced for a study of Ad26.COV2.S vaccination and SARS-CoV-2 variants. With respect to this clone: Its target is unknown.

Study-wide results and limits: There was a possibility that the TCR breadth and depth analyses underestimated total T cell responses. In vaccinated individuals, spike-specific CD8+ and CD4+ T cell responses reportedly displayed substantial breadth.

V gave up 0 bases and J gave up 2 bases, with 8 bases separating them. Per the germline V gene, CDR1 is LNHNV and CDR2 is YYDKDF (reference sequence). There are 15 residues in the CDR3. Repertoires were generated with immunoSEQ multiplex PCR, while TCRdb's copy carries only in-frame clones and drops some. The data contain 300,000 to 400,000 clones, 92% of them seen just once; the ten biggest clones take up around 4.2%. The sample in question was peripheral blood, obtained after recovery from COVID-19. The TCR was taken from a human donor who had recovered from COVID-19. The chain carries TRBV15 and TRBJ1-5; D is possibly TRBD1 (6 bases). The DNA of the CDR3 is TGTGCCACCAGCAGAGATAACAGGGGCAATCAGCCCCAGCATTTT. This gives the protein CATSRDNRGNQPQHF.